What follows are 10 T cell receptor beta chains derived from one specimen sequenced in a study of blood T cell repertoires in COVID-19 (dated by TCRdb to about 2020). Library prep was done by the immunoSEQ multiplex PCR assay. TCRdb limited this immuneACCESS table to in-frame rearrangements with V and J called. A share of clones is missing; checked studies link under half to unresolved V genes, and the rest is unexplained. This sample comprises approximately 92,000 clones, roughly 72% of them detected only once. The top ten clones comprise around 24% of the sample. What was sequenced was peripheral blood. The origin of the receptors is a woman aged 60 to 75 in a cohort sampled during active or convalescent COVID-19.

The chain uses TRBV13 and TRBJ1-1, with TRBD1 matching 9 bases. CDR1 PRHDT and CDR2 FYEKMQ come from the germline V gene (reference sequence). Trimming took 1 base from V and 10 from J; bases not matched to a gene: 4. The CDR3 sequence is 13 residues long. The CDR3 loop is CASSLVGTGSAFF. CDR3 DNA: TGTGCCAGCAGCTTAGTCGGGACAGGGTCAGCTTTCTTT.

In its sample, this clone was seen once. The gene calls are TRBV6-1 and TRBJ1-4; tentative D call: TRBD1 (6 bases). Germline CDR1 is MNHNS and CDR2 is SASEGT. The CDR3 consists of 19 residues. V lost 3 bases and J lost 2, with 22 bases in between. CDR3 in DNA: TGTGCCAGCAGTGATATAAGGGGCAGGGGCTTGTCGACTAATGAAAAACTGTTTTTT. It translates to CASSDIRGRGLSTNEKLFF.

CDR3 DNA sequence: TGCGCCAGCAGCCCTGGGACAGGCAATCAGCCCCAGCATTTT. This encodes CASSPGTGNQPQHF. V and J are TRBV5-1 and TRBJ1-5; 7 bases agree with TRBD1. CDR3 length equals 14 residues. Germline lookup yields CDR1 SGHRS and CDR2 YFSETQ. V gave up 4 bases and J gave up 2 bases; unmatched junction bases: 3.

The chain carries TRBV5-1 and TRBJ2-7, with 8 bases lining up with TRBD2. The germline V gene has CDR1 SGHRS and CDR2 YFSETQ. The CDR3 runs 16 residues. Trimming removed 4 bases from V and 5 bases from J; junction bases left unmatched: 14. The CDR3 nucleotides read TGCGCCAGCAGCCCCGCGGCTGGTAGCGGGGACCACGAGCAGTACTTC. This encodes CASSPAAGSGDHEQYF.

V gene TRBV28 combines with J gene TRBJ1-1; TRBD1 aligns across 8 bases. V shed 3 bases, J shed 6 bases, and the junction held 9 bases outside the gene matches. CDR1 and CDR2 (germline): MDHEN, SYDVKM. The CDR3 consists of 15 residues. The CDR3 nucleotides are TGTGCCAGCAGTTTTCTGCTCAGGGGGCGAGCTGAAGCTTTCTTT. It specifies CASSFLLRGRAEAFF.

The chain couples TRBV6-5 to TRBJ2-2; 10 bases fit TRBD2. The CDR3 is 16 residues long. CDR1 is MNHEY and CDR2 is SVGAGI in the germline V gene. V lost 2 bases and J lost 4; bases outside the gene matches: 4. As DNA, the CDR3 is TGTGCCAGCAGTTACAATGTAGCGGGGGGCACCGGGGAGCTGTTTTTT. It specifies CASSYNVAGGTGELFF.

This clone was seen once. This rearrangement joins TRBV19 to TRBJ1-2; 7 nucleotides agree with TRBD1. The CDR3 is made up of 15 amino acids. Trimming at V came to 6 bases and at J to 2 bases, leaving 9 bases not matched to a gene. Germline lookup yields CDR1 LNHDA and CDR2 SQIVND (reference sequence). CDR3 DNA: TGTGCCAGTAGCCCTACAGGGGTTGGCAACTATGGCTACACCTTC. Protein: CASSPTGVGNYGYTF.

This clone was observed a handful of times. V is TRBV29-1 and J is TRBJ2-7; possibly TRBD1 for D (5 bases). CDR3 length equals 13 residues. Germline CDR1 reads SQVTM; CDR2 reads ANQGSEA. The germline V and J ends were trimmed by 4 bases and 0 bases, with 10 bases remaining between them. In DNA, the CDR3 is TGCAGCGTTGCGGCAGGGTACTCCTACGAGCAGTACTTC. Residues: CSVAAGYSYEQYF.

The V gene is TRBV29-1, the J gene TRBJ2-1, with 8 bases matching TRBD2. This CDR3 spans 15 amino acids. Germline loops: CDR1 SQVTM, CDR2 ANQGSEA. Trimming at V came to 6 bases and at J to 3 bases, leaving 10 bases not matched to a gene. The CDR3 loop reads CSVPGAGGLYNEQFF. For the CDR3, the DNA is TGCAGCGTCCCAGGGGCGGGGGGCCTCTACAATGAGCAGTTCTTC.

The chain links TRBV2 to TRBJ2-7; 8 bases are shared with TRBD1. V lost 6 bases and J lost 0; bases outside the gene matches: 4. CDR1 and CDR2 (germline): SNHLY, FYNNEI. This CDR3 region has 14 residues. The CDR3 reads CASSSDRASYEQYF. The CDR3 bases are TGTGCCAGCAGCTCGGACAGGGCCTCCTACGAGCAGTACTTC.